The entry that follows covers one TCR beta chain sequence. Its binding antigen is unknown. Base qualities are not at hand, and no much larger clone is one base apart. This sample stems from a study of T cells after yellow fever vaccination (dated by TCRdb to about 2019). About the investigation overall: The SMART-Seq v4 Ultra Low Input RNA kit was used to prepare libraries from fractions with low cell numbers. To follow T-cell clones before and after both primary and booster YFV17D yellow fever vaccination, bulk TCR alpha and beta repertoires underwent longitudinal sequencing. Two healthy male donors, one aged 18 to 29 and one aged 30 to 40 years, were included in the cohort. Blood samples were taken at several timepoints before and after primary and secondary immunization, and bulk PBMC replicates and cell subsets were isolated. On the study overall, not on this receptor specifically: The secondary T-cell response was found to be weaker but faster than the primary response, with a peak reached on day 5 rather than on day 15. FACS-sorted repertoires could contain abundant contaminating clonotypes from the bulk population, so computational filtering was required. After the booster, most clones that had expanded after primary vaccination were detected again (nearly 97% of CD4 and more than 80% of CD8), suggesting broad maintenance of memory. Because only two donors were included in the study, the extent to which the findings can be generalized is limited. A small share of clonotypes occurred in both CD4 and CD8 compartments, likely arising from convergent recombination.

TCR cDNA was made using 5'RACE template switching, a step that added a universal primer site and unique molecular identifiers. cDNA synthesis was primed from both the TCR alpha and TCR beta constant segments. Library amplification used two PCR steps, and the second PCR step added sample barcodes and sequencing adapters. Sequencing of libraries was performed on Illumina HiSeq 2500 (2x100 bp) or NovaSeq (2x150 bp). Turning to the authors' computational methods: MIGEC was used to demultiplex reads and collapse the reads into UMI consensus sequences, and MiXCR was used for V(D)J alignment. Vaccine-responding clonotypes were defined with edgeR using replicate PBMC samples, requiring FDR below 0.01 and a log2 fold change above 5 up to day 15. CD4 or CD8 identity was assigned to each bulk clonotype according to whether the clonotype was present at higher abundance in the sequenced CD4 repertoire or the sequenced CD8 repertoire. TCRdb reprocessed the public reads (quality trimming at Q25 with fastp, clone calling with MiXCR) and kept in-frame beta chains. Entries are consolidated by CDR3 protein sequence, retaining the most common genes and DNA. For this entry, the V and J calls and clone size follow TCRdb and not the study's own pipeline. The sample profile shows some 350,000 distinct CDR3 sequences; 8% to 10% of them were found once. The ten biggest clones cover 15% to 20% of the sample.

The treatment or condition label for this specimen denotes: live attenuated yellow fever vaccine strain. At each blood-draw timepoint, two biological replicates of bulk PBMCs were obtained. PBMCs were isolated from peripheral blood using a standard Ficoll-Paque protocol. TriZol was used to extract RNA from bulk PBMCs, CD4 and CD8 fractions, and dextramer-positive and dextramer-negative fractions. The clonotype originates from a man aged 18 to 30 who received the YFV17D yellow fever vaccine. Sequences were derived from PBMCs, sampled on the day of the first yellow fever vaccination.

The CDR3 corresponds to CASSGGLLSITDTQYF. The nucleotide sequence reads as follows: TGCGCCAGCAGCGGGGGTCTCCTAAGCATCACAGATACGCAGTATTTT. The chain joins TRBV5-1 to TRBJ2-3; the D gene assignment is perhaps TRBD1 or TRBD2, with each matching 5 bases. Reading from cysteine to phenylalanine, the CDR3 counts 16 amino acids. Only the CDR3 part of the read is kept: 48 bases, read in frame from the first base. V is cut by 4 bases and J by 2 bases, and the space between the germline ends is 17 bases. The germline V gene supplies CDR1 SGHRS and CDR2 YFSETQ.